The 22 T cell receptor beta chains below all came from one sample that was sequenced in a study of OX40 agonist ivuxolimab in advanced cancers. TCRdb keeps only in-frame clones here, not all; method: immunoSEQ multiplex PCR. The repertoire includes 70,000 to 80,000 clones, approximately 91% of them detected once, and 0.3% to 0.45% sits in the top ten. The input for sequencing was CD4+ or CD8+ T cells sorted from blood, taken in a trial of the OX40 agonist ivuxolimab. Source of these receptors: an adult with an advanced solid tumor such as melanoma, head and neck, liver or kidney cancer.

The chain joins TRBV27 to TRBJ1-6, with 9 positions matching TRBD1. This CDR3 spans 17 amino acids. Trimming cost V 6 bases and J 2 bases; bases outside gene matches: 8. In germline, CDR1 is MNHEY, CDR2 SMNVEV (reference sequence). The CDR3 protein is CASRPLDRGAYNSPLHF. CDR3 nucleotides: TGTGCCAGCAGACCACTGGACAGGGGCGCCTATAATTCACCCCTCCACTTT.

V and J are TRBV10-3 and TRBJ1-1; the D is unclear. V shed 3 bases and J shed 0 bases, with 5 bases lying between them. The germline V gene encodes CDR1 ENHRY and CDR2 SYGVKD. The CDR3 runs 13 residues. For the CDR3, the DNA is TGTGCCATCAGTGACCAGTTGAACACTGAAGCTTTCTTT. Translated, it gives CAISDQLNTEAFF.

CDR3 amino acids: CASSLVFGSGANVLTF. The CDR3 DNA sequence: TGTGCCAGCAGCTTAGTTTTCGGGTCTGGGGCCAACGTCCTGACTTTC. The chain carries TRBV11-2 and TRBJ2-6; D unclear. V was cut by 1 base and J by 1 base, with 8 bases left in between. The CDR3 has 16 residues. The germline V gene has CDR1 SGHAT and CDR2 FQNNGV. The full variable domain, with the rest looked up from reference TRBV11-2 and TRBJ2-6, is EAGVAQSPRYKIIEKRQSVAFWCNPISGHATLYWYQQILGQGPKLLIQFQNNGVVDDSQLPKDRFSAERLKGVDSTLKIQPAKLEDSAVYLCASSLVFGSGANVLTFGAGSRLTVL.

The rearrangement joins TRBV10-1 to TRBJ1-5, with TRBD1 as a possible D gene (6 bases). Germline CDR1 reads WNHNN; CDR2 reads SYGVQD (reference sequence). Trimming left V 4 bases short and J 5 bases short, with 6 bases between. This CDR3 spans 12 amino acids. CDR3 DNA: TGCGCCAGCAGTGGGACAGATCAGCCCCAGCATTTT. This gives the protein CASSGTDQPQHF.

The chain carries TRBV10-3 and TRBJ1-1; 7 bases fit TRBD1. The CDR3 loop spans 14 amino acids. Germline V gives CDR1 ENHRY, CDR2 SYGVKD. V was clipped by 5 bases and J by 2 bases; unmatched bases: 5. CDR3 sequence: CAISRGQANTEAFF. CDR3 in DNA: TGTGCCATCAGTCGTGGACAGGCAAACACTGAAGCTTTCTTT.

Here the CDR3 DNA reads TGTGCCAGCAGTTTCTCCTCGACAGGGGGCGAGCAGTACTTC. Amino acids: CASSFSSTGGEQYF. This rearrangement joins TRBV27 to TRBJ2-7; TRBD1 aligns across 9 bases. The CDR3 spans 14 residues. V was clipped by 3 bases and J by 6 bases; unmatched bases: 6. Germline V CDR1 and CDR2: MNHEY, SMNVEV (reference sequence).

The rearrangement uses TRBV27 and TRBJ2-6; D uncertain. The CDR3 is made up of 17 amino acids. The ends were cut back, 1 base at V and 0 bases at J, with 10 bases in the middle. CDR1 MNHEY and CDR2 SMNVEV come from the germline V gene (reference sequence). Written as DNA, the CDR3 is TGTGCCAGCAGTTTATATCTCAGGAACTCTGGGGCCAACGTCCTGACTTTC. Residues: CASSLYLRNSGANVLTF.

This clone was seen a handful of times. The chain carries TRBV27 and TRBJ2-2, with 7 bases aligning to TRBD1. The CDR3 contains 13 residues. V was clipped by 6 bases and J by 6 bases; unmatched bases: 4. CDR1 is MNHEY, CDR2 SMNVEV, per germline (reference sequence). The CDR3 protein is CASRSQGPGELFF. CDR3 bases: TGTGCCAGCAGGTCACAGGGGCCCGGGGAGCTGTTTTTT.

The rearrangement uses TRBV19 and TRBJ2-1; 10 nucleotides line up with TRBD2. The CDR3 sequence is 15 residues long. The germline V gene encodes CDR1 LNHDA and CDR2 SQIVND (reference sequence). Trimming took 3 bases from V and 10 from J; bases not matched to a gene: 9. CDR3 region: CASSMVLAGAREQFF. CDR3 in DNA: TGTGCCAGTAGTATGGTGCTAGCGGGAGCTCGAGAGCAGTTCTTC.

A single count supports this clone. The CDR3 is CASSKTGQIYGYTF. The DNA of the CDR3 is TGTGCCAGCAGTAAAACGGGACAGATCTATGGCTACACCTTC. This chain connects TRBV28 to TRBJ1-2, with 7 bases fitting TRBD1. The CDR3 consists of 14 residues. V lost 5 bases and J lost 4; bases outside the gene matches: 7. Germline V lookup: CDR1 MDHEN, CDR2 SYDVKM.

This chain joins TRBV11-2 and TRBJ2-2; 7 bases map to TRBD2. Germline V lookup: CDR1 SGHAT, CDR2 FQNNGV. The CDR3 runs to 16 residues. The J segment lost 0 bases and the V segment lost 1 base, leaving 2 bases of the junction unmatched. CDR3 sequence reads: CASSLVTSANTGELFF. CDR3 nucleotide sequence: TGTGCCAGCAGCTTAGTTACTAGCGCGAACACCGGGGAGCTGTTTTTT.

V and J are TRBV27 and TRBJ2-5; 10 bases are shared with TRBD2. The J call may be incorrect, as the DNA end agrees better with TRBJ2-7. This CDR3 region has 13 residues. Looked up from germline, CDR1 is MNHEY and CDR2 is SMNVEV (reference sequence). DNA for the CDR3: TGTGCCAGCAGTCCGGGACTAGCGTTCGAGCAGTACTTC. Its translation is CASSPGLAFEQYF.

The rearrangement links TRBV7-6 to TRBJ2-1, with TRBD2 matching 9 bases. The germline V gene has CDR1 SGHVS and CDR2 FNYEAQ. The CDR3 spans 17 residues. The J segment lost 4 bases and the V segment lost 5 bases, leaving 12 bases of the junction unmatched. As DNA, the CDR3 is TGTGCCAGCAGCGGCAAGTTAGCGGGGGAAGATTACAATGAGCAGTTCTTC. It codes for CASSGKLAGEDYNEQFF. Based on the CDR3 plus reference TRBV7-6 and TRBJ2-1, the full variable domain is GAGVSQSPRYKVTKRGQDVALRCDPISGHVSLYWYRQALGQGPEFLTYFNYEAQQDKSGLPNDRFSAERPEGSISTLTIQRTEQRDSAMYRCASSGKLAGEDYNEQFFGPGTRLTVL.

The genes are TRBV20-1 and TRBJ1-1; no clear D gene. This CDR3 has 10 residues. With 5 bases removed from V and 9 bases from J, the gap between germline ends came to 10 bases. CDR1 and CDR2 (germline): DFQATT, SNEGSKA (reference sequence). For the CDR3, the DNA is TGCAGTGCTGACGGCCCCAAAGCTTTCTTT. Amino acids: CSADGPKAFF.

The gene calls are TRBV10-2 and TRBJ2-6, with D unclear. CDR3 size: 15 residues. V lost 7 bases, J lost 1 base, and 11 bases lay in between. The germline V gene encodes CDR1 WSHSY and CDR2 SAAADI. Here the CDR3 reads CASKGSRSGANVLTF. The DNA of the CDR3 is TGCGCCAGCAAAGGTAGTAGATCTGGGGCCAACGTCCTGACTTTC.

The chain employs TRBV6-4 and TRBJ1-5; D is perhaps TRBD1 (6 bases). CDR1 MRHNA and CDR2 SNTAGT come from the germline V gene. The CDR3 is made up of 17 amino acids. V lost 6 bases and J 2 bases, leaving 20 bases between the germline ends. The CDR3 region has the DNA TGTGCCAGCAGCTCGGACAAAGGGGGTCGGGGCAATCAGCCCCAGCATTTT. This codes for CASSSDKGGRGNQPQHF.

V is TRBV6-5 and J is TRBJ2-1; maybe TRBD1 (6 bases). The CDR3 sequence is 15 residues long. CDR1 is MNHEY and CDR2 is SVGAGI in the germline V gene. Deletions cut 10 bases from V and 3 bases from J, with 19 bases between. The CDR3 nucleotides are TGTGCCACACTAACAGGGTCGCCCTTCTACAATGAGCAGTTCTTC. Its protein is CATLTGSPFYNEQFF.

This chain uses TRBV7-2 with TRBJ2-6; no clear D gene. CDR1 SGHTA and CDR2 FQGNSA come from the germline V gene. Trimming removed 5 bases at V and 3 bases at J, with 5 bases between. The CDR3 runs 13 residues. DNA of the CDR3: TGTGCCAGCAGCACATTTGGGGCCAACGTCCTGACTTTC. It encodes CASSTFGANVLTF.

The CDR3 here is CASSQGQGQYYGYTF. CDR3 bases: TGCGCCAGCAGCCAAGGACAGGGGCAATATTATGGCTACACCTTC. The genes are TRBV4-1 and TRBJ1-2; 8 positions agree with TRBD1. The V gene end was trimmed by 1 base and the J gene end by 5 bases; junction bases not matched to a gene: 6. The CDR3 contains 15 residues. In germline, CDR1 is MGHRA, CDR2 YSYEKL.

The V gene is TRBV6-5, the J gene TRBJ2-1; TRBD2 might be the D (6 bases). The CDR3 loop spans 14 amino acids. Per the germline V gene, CDR1 is MNHEY and CDR2 is SVGAGI. The germline V and J ends were trimmed by 4 bases and 10 bases, with 17 bases remaining between them. Here the CDR3 reads CASSSPGLAKEQFF. The CDR3 DNA sequence: TGTGCCAGCAGTTCTCCCGGGCTAGCGAAAGAGCAGTTCTTC.

This clone occurred once. This sequence joins TRBV27 and TRBJ1-1; 7 positions match TRBD1. The CDR3 totals 14 residues. CDR1 MNHEY and CDR2 SMNVEV come from the germline V gene (reference sequence). V lost 0 bases, J lost 4 bases, and 2 bases stayed unmatched. The CDR3 sequence is CASSLSAGGTEAFF. CDR3 DNA: TGTGCCAGCAGTTTATCAGCAGGGGGCACTGAAGCTTTCTTT.

J is TRBJ2-7 and V is TRBV7-8; 9 nucleotides align to TRBD2. Germline-derived CDR1 and CDR2 are SGHVS and FQNEAQ. V gave up 5 bases and J gave up 0 bases; unmatched junction bases: 5. CDR3 length: 15 residues. CDR3 amino acids: CASSPSSGASYEQYF. In DNA form, the CDR3 reads TGTGCCAGCAGCCCATCTAGCGGGGCCTCCTACGAGCAGTACTTC.